Sequencing of this T cell receptor beta chain was carried out in a study of PD-L1 blockade in urothelial cancer. In the study overall: Peripheral blood specimens exhibited a median yield of around 140,000 T cells.

The V end lost 5 bases, the J end lost 1 base, and 14 bases lay between the germline ends. CDR1 is MDHEN, CDR2 SYDVKM, per germline. CDR3 length: 15 residues. Time point meaning: pretreatment peripheral blood. The protocol was immunoSEQ multiplex PCR, while the TCRdb copy is restricted to in-frame clones and leaves out a portion. The profile covers about 95,000 clones, with roughly 84% appearing a single time and roughly 2% taken by the ten largest. The V gene is TRBV28, the J gene TRBJ1-1; D perhaps matches TRBD1 (6 bases). Here the sequenced sample was PBMCs, taken around atezolizumab (anti-PD-L1) treatment. This TCR came from a man in his sixties with urothelial cancer. As DNA, the CDR3 is TGTGCCAGCAGTCCCTCGCCAGGGGAGAACACTGAAGCTTTCTTT. This sequence encodes CASSPSPGENTEAFF.